These 20 T cell receptor beta chains came from one sample sequenced in a study of blood T cell repertoires in COVID-19. The assay was immunoSEQ multiplex PCR, and TCRdb's table has in-frame clones only and misses some. The sample holds roughly 280,000 clones; approximately 89% are singletons and the top ten take less than 2%. Sequencing input: PBMCs or T cells enriched from blood (not recorded which). These receptors all stem from a woman aged 60-75 years who had recovered from COVID-19.

This chain joins TRBV4-1 and TRBJ1-5, with D unclear. Per the germline V gene, CDR1 is MGHRA and CDR2 is YSYEKL. Between the trimmed V and J ends, which lost 2 bases and 5 bases, there was a span of 25 bases. The CDR3 consists of 19 residues. CDR3 sequence: CASSQRHLSSAGGHQPQHF. CDR3 nucleotide sequence: TGCGCCAGCAGCCAACGTCATCTGTCCAGTGCGGGTGGGCATCAGCCCCAGCATTTT.

The gene calls are TRBV30 and TRBJ1-4, with unresolved D. Germline loops: CDR1 GTSNPN, CDR2 SVGIG (reference sequence). V was pared by 7 bases and J by 6 bases, with 18 bases between. The CDR3 covers 14 residues. In DNA form, the CDR3 reads TGTGCCTCTACTAGGGATCTACGGCATGAAAAACTGTTTTTT. Residues: CASTRDLRHEKLFF.

The rearrangement uses TRBV2 and TRBJ2-3; perhaps TRBD2 as D (7 bases). This CDR3 region has 15 residues. Trimming took 5 bases from V and 6 from J, leaving 18 bases between them. Germline CDR1 and CDR2: SNHLY and FYNNEI. CDR3 DNA sequence: TGTGCCAGCAGTCCGGGGGGCCCCGTCGCCGATACGCAGTATTTT. Protein: CASSPGGPVADTQYF.

This sequence joins TRBV5-1 and TRBJ1-2; the D gene is possibly TRBD1 (6 bases). V dropped 2 bases and J dropped 2 bases, with 7 bases sitting between them. The CDR3 length is 13 residues. Per the germline V gene, CDR1 is SGHRS and CDR2 is YFSETQ. Here the CDR3 reads CASSFDRNYGYTF. The CDR3 region has the DNA TGCGCCAGCAGCTTCGACAGGAACTATGGCTACACCTTC.

The chain recombines TRBV7-2 with TRBJ2-2; 7 bases line up with TRBD1. Germline CDR1 is SGHTA and CDR2 is FQGNSA. The CDR3 consists of 14 residues. V was pared by 5 bases and J by 5 bases, with 5 bases of the junction left unmatched. The CDR3 is CASSPSRGTGELFF. For the CDR3, the DNA is TGTGCCAGCAGCCCTTCCAGGGGGACCGGGGAGCTGTTTTTT.

This chain uses TRBV13 with TRBJ1-2; TRBD1 matches at 11 bases. The CDR3 has 14 amino acids. J lost 4 bases, V lost 5 bases, and 3 bases had no gene match. Germline V lookup: CDR1 PRHDT, CDR2 FYEKMQ (reference sequence). The CDR3 loop reads CASSLDRGLYGYTF. In nucleotides, the CDR3 is TGTGCCAGCAGCCTGGACAGGGGGCTCTATGGCTACACCTTC.

This clone was counted a single time. This chain uses TRBV6-6 with TRBJ1-3; TRBD1 is a possible D gene (5 bases). CDR3 size: 16 residues. With 5 bases removed from V and 4 bases from J, the gap between germline ends came to 18 bases. Germline loops: CDR1 MNHNY, CDR2 SVGAGI (reference sequence). CDR3 nucleotides: TGTGCCAGCAGTCAGCATCCCTGGGGGGTGGGAAACACCATATATTTT. It encodes CASSQHPWGVGNTIYF.

This rearrangement joins TRBV29-1 to TRBJ2-2; D remains unclear. The CDR3 length is 11 residues. Trimming shortened V by 5 bases and J by 5 bases, and 6 bases separated the two germline ends. CDR1 is SQVTM, CDR2 ANQGSEA, per germline. CDR3 DNA sequence: TGCAGCGTTAGTGAGACCGGGGAGCTGTTTTTT. Translated: CSVSETGELFF.

The CDR3 loop reads CASSTARSATEAFF. For the CDR3, the DNA is TGTGCCAGTAGTACCGCCCGGAGCGCGACTGAAGCTTTCTTT. The chain joins TRBV19 to TRBJ1-1, with D unclear. Germline loops: CDR1 LNHDA, CDR2 SQIVND (reference sequence). V lost 4 bases to trimming and J lost 5 bases, with 14 bases between them. This CDR3 has 14 amino acids. Full variable domain (remainder filled in from reference TRBV19 and TRBJ1-1): DGGITQSPKYLFRKEGQNVTLSCEQNLNHDAMYWYRQDPGQGLRLIYYSQIVNDFQKGDIAEGYSVSREKKESFPLTVTSAQKNPTAFYLCASSTARSATEAFFGQGTRLTVV.

The chain carries TRBV4-1 and TRBJ2-5, with D maybe TRBD2 (5 bases). Per the germline V gene, CDR1 is MGHRA and CDR2 is YSYEKL. V lost 4 bases, J lost 3 bases, and 18 bases lay in between. The CDR3 has 16 amino acids. The CDR3 here is CASSLLGVGREETQYF. CDR3 DNA sequence: TGCGCCAGCAGCCTCCTCGGGGTTGGCCGGGAAGAGACCCAGTACTTC.

Here the CDR3 DNA reads TGTGCCAGCAGTTACGCATACTCTAGCGGCGAGCAGTACTTC. Protein product: CASSYAYSSGEQYF. The chain uses TRBV6-5 and TRBJ2-7, with 7 positions matching TRBD2. The CDR3 consists of 14 residues. V lost 2 bases to trimming and J lost 6 bases; unmatched junction nucleotides: 7. The germline gives CDR1 MNHEY, CDR2 SVGAGI.

V gene TRBV7-3 combines with J gene TRBJ2-1; 8 positions match TRBD2. CDR1 SGHTA and CDR2 FQGTGA come from the germline V gene. The CDR3 sequence is 12 residues long. The V gene end was trimmed by 6 bases and the J gene end by 9 bases; junction bases not matched to a gene: 4. The CDR3 sequence: CASSFRGGEQFF. Written as DNA, the CDR3 is TGTGCCAGCAGTTTCCGGGGGGGTGAGCAGTTCTTC.

In its sample, this clone was seen a few times. The chain has TRBV30 and TRBJ2-3; 8 nucleotides line up with TRBD2. CDR3 length: 15 residues. The V gene's germline CDR1 is GTSNPN and CDR2 SVGIG (reference sequence). V was pared by 5 bases and J by 5 bases, with 12 bases of the junction left unmatched. CDR3 DNA sequence: TGTGCCTGGGGGCTAGCGGGCAGACTCTTAGATACGCAGTATTTT. This encodes CAWGLAGRLLDTQYF. Complete variable domain (other parts from reference TRBV30 and TRBJ2-3): SQTIHQWPATLVQPVGSPLSLECTVEGTSNPNLYWYRQAAGRGLQLLFYSVGIGQISSEVPQNLSASRPQDRQFILSSKKLLLSDSGFYLCAWGLAGRLLDTQYFGPGTRLTVL.

This chain connects TRBV6-1 to TRBJ2-4; 9 nucleotides line up with TRBD1. In germline, CDR1 is MNHNS, CDR2 SASEGT. CDR3 length: 15 residues. V lost 2 bases, J lost 8 bases, and 7 bases stayed unmatched. CDR3 region: CASSETGTGRHIQYF. The DNA for the CDR3 is TGTGCCAGCAGTGAAACCGGGACAGGGAGACACATTCAGTACTTC.

This clone has a single count. This chain links TRBV11-2 with TRBJ1-2; D gene uncertain. This CDR3 spans 16 amino acids. Trimming took off 5 bases at V and 8 bases at J, with 24 bases between the two ends. Germline assignment: CDR1 SGHAT and CDR2 FQNNGV. CDR3 loop: CASSPPLGFGVRGYTF. The CDR3 DNA reads as TGTGCCAGCAGCCCCCCCCTAGGCTTCGGGGTTAGGGGCTACACCTTC. The full variable domain, with the rest looked up from reference TRBV11-2 and TRBJ1-2, is EAGVAQSPRYKIIEKRQSVAFWCNPISGHATLYWYQQILGQGPKLLIQFQNNGVVDDSQLPKDRFSAERLKGVDSTLKIQPAKLEDSAVYLCASSPPLGFGVRGYTFGSGTRLTVV.

The V gene is TRBV12-5, the J gene TRBJ2-3, with a tentative D call TRBD2 (5 bases). Per the germline V gene, CDR1 is LGHNT and CDR2 is FRNRAP. The CDR3 covers 14 residues. V was trimmed by 5 bases and J by 7 bases, leaving 16 bases between them. This chain's CDR3 is CASGLEGPINTQYF. CDR3 nucleotides: TGTGCTAGTGGTCTTGAGGGCCCCATCAATACGCAGTATTTT.

The chain recombines TRBV5-4 with TRBJ2-5; perhaps TRBD2 as D (5 bases). Germline CDR1 and CDR2: SGHNT and YYREEE (reference sequence). The V end lost 4 bases, the J end lost 0 bases, and 13 bases lay between the germline ends. The CDR3 runs to 15 residues. The CDR3 nucleotides read TGTGCCAGCAGCAACCCGACGGGGTACCAAGAGACCCAGTACTTC. It encodes CASSNPTGYQETQYF.

This sequence joins TRBV5-6 and TRBJ1-3, with unresolved D. CDR3 length: 15 residues. Germline-derived CDR1 and CDR2 are SGHDT and YYEEEE. The ends were cut back, 0 bases at V and 0 bases at J, with 7 bases in the middle. CDR3 amino acids: CASSLGRHSGNTIYF. CDR3 DNA: TGTGCCAGCAGCTTGGGGCGGCACTCTGGAAACACCATATATTTT.

V usage is TRBV10-1 and J usage is TRBJ2-2, with D possibly matching TRBD2 (5 bases). Germline V gene data show CDR1 as WNHNN and CDR2 as SYGVQD (reference sequence). Trimming removed 8 bases from V and 4 bases from J, with 11 bases in between. The CDR3 has 13 amino acids. The CDR3 DNA follows: TGCGCCAGCCAACTAGTGGCCACCGGGGAGCTGTTTTTT. Encoded protein: CASQLVATGELFF.

The rearrangement joins TRBV6-5 to TRBJ2-1, with a possible D match to TRBD1 (5 bases). CDR1 MNHEY and CDR2 SVGAGI come from the germline V gene. Trimming cost V 4 bases and J 8 bases, with 15 bases left between them. This CDR3 contains 14 residues. The CDR3 sequence is CASSSQGLGDEQFF. The CDR3 DNA follows: TGTGCCAGCAGTTCCCAGGGCCTGGGCGATGAGCAGTTCTTC.